These 10 T cell receptor beta chains came from one sample sequenced in a study of control samples from healthy donors and cancer patients. Using immunoSEQ multiplex PCR, the repertoire was profiled, and TCRdb retains in-frame clones only, with some absent. The repertoire consists of 110,000 or so clones, with about 89% occurring once and the leading ten covering 40%. Sequenced: blood. Receptors originate from a man in his fifties in good health.

The rearrangement uses TRBV6-2 or TRBV6-3 and TRBJ2-2, with D hard to call. The CDR3 extends over 15 amino acids. The V end lost 0 bases, the J end lost 6 bases, and 11 bases lay between the germline ends. Germline values: CDR1 MNHEY, CDR2 SVGEGT. CDR3 in DNA: TGTGCCAGCAGTTACTCGAGCTTGGTCTCCGGGGAGCTGTTTTTT. This codes for CASSYSSLVSGELFF.

The CDR3 sequence is CATRDRRQADTQYF. The CDR3 DNA reads TGTGCCACTCGGGACAGAAGGCAGGCAGATACGCAGTATTTT. The chain links TRBV15 to TRBJ2-3; 7 positions agree with TRBD1. The germline CDR1 and CDR2 sequences are LNHNV and YYDKDF (reference sequence). The CDR3 contains 14 residues. The J segment lost 4 bases and the V segment lost 9 bases, leaving 10 bases of the junction unmatched.

The V and J genes are TRBV29-1 and TRBJ1-2, with TRBD1 identical over 7 bases. The CDR3 runs 14 residues. J lost 4 bases, V lost 1 base, and 6 bases had no gene match. The germline V gene encodes CDR1 SQVTM and CDR2 ANQGSEA. The CDR3: CSVEVLRDSYGYTF. As DNA, the CDR3 is TGCAGCGTTGAAGTCCTACGGGACAGCTATGGCTACACCTTC.

The chain employs TRBV6-1 and TRBJ1-5; 9 nucleotides line up with TRBD1. With 1 base clipped from V and 5 bases from J, the junction kept 3 bases outside the gene matches. This CDR3 is built from 15 residues. Germline CDR1 and CDR2: MNHNS and SASEGT. CDR3 region: CASSEDRGLYQPQHF. CDR3 coding DNA: TGTGCCAGCAGTGAAGACAGGGGGCTTTATCAGCCCCAGCATTTT.

The chain employs TRBV11-1 and TRBJ1-2; D unresolved. CDR3 length: 16 amino acids. CDR1 SGHAT and CDR2 FQDESV come from the germline V gene (reference sequence). V was trimmed by 1 base and J by 4 bases, leaving 16 bases between them. CDR3 amino acids: CASSLVRGTGIYGYTF. DNA for the CDR3: TGTGCCAGCAGCTTAGTCCGAGGAACCGGGATCTATGGCTACACCTTC.

This clone has only a few counts. The V gene is TRBV6-2 or TRBV6-3, the J gene TRBJ1-4; D is uncertain. Trimming took 0 bases from V and 10 from J, leaving 9 bases between them. CDR1 MNHEY and CDR2 SVGEGT come from the germline V gene. CDR3 length: 13 residues. The CDR3 DNA reads as TGTGCCAGCAGTTACTCGGCCGGAGGAAAACTGTTTTTT. It is translated as CASSYSAGGKLFF.

The rearrangement joins TRBV24-1 to TRBJ2-5, with unresolved D. Germline assignment: CDR1 KGHDR and CDR2 SFDVKD. Trimming left V 4 bases short and J 4 bases short, with 3 bases between. The CDR3 has 11 residues. The CDR3 sequence: CATSEGETQYF. CDR3 in DNA: TGTGCCACCAGTGAGGGAGAGACCCAGTACTTC.

The chain employs TRBV4-1 and TRBJ1-2; D is possibly TRBD1 (6 bases). Trimming pared 0 bases from V and 6 bases from J, leaving 14 bases between. Germline V gene data show CDR1 as MGHRA and CDR2 as YSYEKL. The length of the CDR3 is 15 residues. The chain's CDR3 is CASSQEWGRADGYTF. CDR3 nucleotides: TGCGCCAGCAGCCAAGAATGGGGGCGAGCAGATGGCTACACCTTC.

The chain recombines TRBV7-2 with TRBJ1-3; D uncertain. The CDR3 sequence is 15 residues long. The germline V gene has CDR1 SGHTA and CDR2 FQGNSA. The V end was cut by 2 bases, the J end by 2 bases, with 10 bases between. The CDR3 loop reads CASSLFRSAGNTIYF. As DNA, the CDR3 is TGTGCCAGCAGCTTATTTAGAAGCGCTGGAAACACCATATATTTT.

This clone showed up just once. The rearrangement joins TRBV19 to TRBJ2-7; D is uncertain. This CDR3 contains 14 residues. Germline V lookup: CDR1 LNHDA, CDR2 SQIVND (reference sequence). The V and J ends lost 2 bases and 2 bases respectively, with 10 bases between them. The DNA for the CDR3 is TGTGCCAGTAGTATAAACCTCCCAGCCTACGAGCAGTACTTC. Its translation: CASSINLPAYEQYF.